One and the same sample provided the 25 T cell receptor beta chains below, sequenced in a study of shared clonotypes between healthy human individuals. Measured with immunoSEQ multiplex PCR; TCRdb has only the in-frame clones, and not every one. Of over 2 million clones in the sample, just under 95% were seen once. As defined, naive CD8 cells were CD45RO-negative and positively selected for CCR7, with terminally differentiated effector memory CD45RA+ cells excluded. Sequenced sample: naive CD8+ T cells sorted from blood. These TCRs come from a young man in good health.

The V call is TRBV2, the J call TRBJ1-1, with D uncertain. The CDR3 sequence is 13 residues long. The V and J ends lost 6 bases and 3 bases respectively, with 11 bases between them. Germline CDR1 is SNHLY and CDR2 is FYNNEI. Here the CDR3 reads CASRFGRDTEAFF. CDR3 bases: TGTGCCAGCAGGTTCGGGAGGGACACTGAAGCTTTCTTT.

This rearrangement joins TRBV9 to TRBJ2-3; D gene unclear. The CDR3 consists of 13 residues. Trimming pared 4 bases from V and 4 bases from J, leaving 10 bases between. CDR1 SGDLS and CDR2 YYNGEE come from the germline V gene. Written as DNA, the CDR3 is TGTGCCAGCAGCTACAGAACAGCAGATACGCAGTATTTT. This gives the protein CASSYRTADTQYF.

This clone was recorded once. The CDR3 coding sequence is TGTGCCAGCAGCTTTCAGGGGGAGAACACTGAAGCTTTCTTT. It yields the protein CASSFQGENTEAFF. V and J are TRBV5-6 and TRBJ1-1; 7 nucleotides line up with TRBD1. CDR1 and CDR2 (germline): SGHDT, YYEEEE. V was clipped by 2 bases and J by 1 base; unmatched bases: 2. This CDR3 is built from 14 residues.

This clone was picked up one time. V gene TRBV5-6 combines with J gene TRBJ2-7; perhaps TRBD1 as D (6 bases). The V gene's germline CDR1 is SGHDT and CDR2 YYEEEE. The CDR3 length is 15 residues. V dropped 1 base and J dropped 10 bases, with 21 bases sitting between them. In DNA, the CDR3 is TGTGCCAGCAGCTTGTTCGGGAACAGGGTCCTGGAACAGTACTTC. Residues: CASSLFGNRVLEQYF.

The chain has TRBV28 and TRBJ2-2; 7 positions agree with TRBD1. Looked up from germline, CDR1 is MDHEN and CDR2 is SYDVKM. Trimming removed 5 bases from V and 4 bases from J; junction bases left unmatched: 1. There are 13 residues in the CDR3. The CDR3 reads CASSDRVTGELFF. In DNA, the CDR3 is TGTGCCAGCAGTGACAGGGTCACCGGGGAGCTGTTTTTT.

The CDR3 nucleotides read TGCAGCGCCGAAACGGGTGGGTACAACAATGAGCAGTTCTTC. It specifies CSAETGGYNNEQFF. The chain employs TRBV29-1 and TRBJ2-1; D gene unclear. The CDR3 is 14 residues long. Between the trimmed V and J ends, which lost 7 bases and 5 bases, there was a span of 18 bases. Germline loops: CDR1 SQVTM, CDR2 ANQGSEA.

V and J are TRBV29-1 and TRBJ1-1, with D perhaps matching TRBD1 (6 bases). CDR1 is SQVTM, CDR2 ANQGSEA, per germline. The CDR3 extends over 14 amino acids. V shed 7 bases and J shed 1 base, with 16 bases lying between them. CDR3 residues: CSDRGQGRNTEAFF. The CDR3, as DNA: TGCAGCGACCGCGGGCAGGGGAGGAACACTGAAGCTTTCTTT.

The chain combines TRBV27 with TRBJ2-7, with a weak D call TRBD2 (5 bases). Germline V gene lookup returns CDR1 MNHEY and CDR2 SMNVEV (reference sequence). The CDR3 runs 15 residues. V lost 4 bases and J 1 base, leaving 14 bases between the germline ends. The CDR3 spells CASSSSGRGSYEQYF. The CDR3 DNA is TGTGCCAGCAGTTCCTCCGGTAGAGGGTCCTACGAGCAGTACTTC.

In regard to this clone: The identical CDR3 is also encoded by other nucleotide sequences in the sample. The gene calls are TRBV30 and TRBJ1-3; D remains ambiguous. The V end lost 4 bases, the J end lost 1 base, and 5 bases lay between the germline ends. Germline CDR1 reads GTSNPN; CDR2 reads SVGIG (reference sequence). This CDR3 has 12 residues. In DNA, the CDR3 is TGTGCCTGGAATCCTTCTGGAAACACCATATATTTT. It encodes CAWNPSGNTIYF.

This chain connects TRBV7-9 to TRBJ2-5; a weak D match, TRBD2 (7 bases). Trimming took 1 base from V and 2 from J, leaving 23 bases between them. The CDR3 length is 19 residues. Germline lookup yields CDR1 SEHNR and CDR2 FQNEAQ (reference sequence). CDR3 amino acids: CASSLVHITGGEGQETQYF. The CDR3 nucleotides read TGTGCCAGCAGCTTAGTTCACATTACGGGGGGCGAGGGGCAAGAGACCCAGTACTTC.

This chain links TRBV5-1 with TRBJ2-1; no reliable D call. V dropped 2 bases and J dropped 8 bases, with 14 bases sitting between them. This CDR3 comprises 14 residues. Germline assignment: CDR1 SGHRS and CDR2 YFSETQ. The CDR3 region has the DNA TGCGCCAGCAGCTTTCGGTATGTGGCCGATGAGCAGTTCTTC. Translating it yields CASSFRYVADEQFF.

This chain links TRBV6-6 with TRBJ2-3, with a weak D call TRBD2 (6 bases). Germline values: CDR1 MNHNY, CDR2 SVGAGI (reference sequence). With 2 bases removed from V and 5 bases from J, the gap between germline ends came to 17 bases. CDR3 length: 16 amino acids. DNA for the CDR3: TGTGCCAGCAGTTACACCCCTTCTACGGGGGAAGATACGCAGTATTTT. Its protein product is CASSYTPSTGEDTQYF.

A word on this clone: Germline is not matched at one junction end, which may reflect a read error. The chain recombines TRBV5-4 with TRBJ1-1; D perhaps matches TRBD1 (5 bases). The CDR3 consists of 12 residues. The V gene's germline CDR1 is SGHNT and CDR2 YYREEE (reference sequence). In DNA form, the CDR3 reads TGTGCCAGCAGTCCCGACAGCACTGAAGCTTCCTTT. Translation gives CASSPDSTEASF.

This chain links TRBV10-2 with TRBJ2-7, with TRBD2 as a possible D gene (5 bases). Germline CDR1 reads WSHSY; CDR2 reads SAAADI. This CDR3 spans 12 amino acids. With 8 bases removed from V and 1 base from J, the gap between germline ends came to 9 bases. CDR3 in DNA: TGCGCCAGCGCTCCGGGGTCCTACGAGCAGTACTTC. Translating it yields CASAPGSYEQYF.

Concerning this clone: Other DNA sequences in the same sample also yield this CDR3. J is TRBJ1-5 and V is TRBV4-1; D is possibly TRBD1 (5 bases). V lost 0 bases and J 6 bases, leaving 12 bases between the germline ends. The germline CDR1 and CDR2 sequences are MGHRA and YSYEKL. The CDR3 extends over 15 amino acids. CDR3 nucleotide sequence: TGCGCCAGCAGCCAAGACGGAAGGGGAGGTCAGCCCCAGCATTTT. Protein: CASSQDGRGGQPQHF.

The V gene is TRBV7-9, the J gene TRBJ1-2, with TRBD1 identical over 7 bases. J gave up 6 bases and V 4 bases, and 8 bases lay outside the gene matches. Germline assignment: CDR1 SEHNR and CDR2 FQNEAQ (reference sequence). The CDR3 runs to 14 residues. The CDR3 sequence: CASSSTGTAHGYTF. Here the CDR3 DNA reads TGTGCCAGCAGCTCGACAGGGACAGCACATGGCTACACCTTC. The full variable domain, in which reference TRBV7-9 and TRBJ1-2 provide the parts outside the CDR3, is DTGVSQNPRHKITKRGQNVTFRCDPISEHNRLYWYRQTLGQGPEFLTYFQNEAQLEKSRLLSDRFSAERPKGSFSTLEIQRTEQGDSAMYLCASSSTGTAHGYTFGSGTRLTVV.

The J gene is TRBJ1-5, the V gene TRBV7-2; the D is unclear. CDR3 length equals 15 residues. Germline values: CDR1 SGHTA, CDR2 FQGNSA. V was shortened by 5 bases and J by 3 bases, with 14 bases between the two germline ends. The CDR3 DNA is TGTGCCAGCAGCGACCACTTTGTTCCCAATCAGCCCCAGCATTTT. Translation gives CASSDHFVPNQPQHF.

V gene TRBV5-5 combines with J gene TRBJ1-1; D might be TRBD1 (5 bases). The CDR3 sequence is 14 residues long. Germline CDR1 SGHKS, CDR2 YYEKEE (reference sequence). The germline V and J ends were trimmed by 2 bases and 6 bases, with 14 bases remaining between them. The CDR3 here is CASSFGDGGPEAFF. Here the CDR3 DNA reads TGTGCCAGCAGCTTCGGGGATGGGGGTCCTGAAGCTTTCTTT.

The chain employs TRBV2 and TRBJ1-6; D gene uncertain. Trimming shortened V by 7 bases and J by 0 bases, and 13 bases separated the two germline ends. This CDR3 region has 16 residues. Germline CDR1 and CDR2: SNHLY and FYNNEI. The CDR3 sequence is CASIADVSSYNSPLHF. In DNA, the CDR3 is TGTGCCAGCATTGCGGACGTGAGCTCCTATAATTCACCCCTCCACTTT.

The gene calls are TRBV13 and TRBJ2-7; D gene uncertain. The V gene's germline CDR1 is PRHDT and CDR2 FYEKMQ (reference sequence). Trimming cost V 3 bases and J 4 bases, with 10 bases left between them. The CDR3 spans 13 residues. The CDR3 is CASSLSGFYEQYF. The CDR3 nucleotides are TGTGCCAGCAGCTTGTCCGGGTTTTACGAGCAGTACTTC.

In DNA, the CDR3 is TGTGCCAGCAGCTCCCGGACAGGGGGCATAAATGAGCAGTTCTTC. The encoded protein is CASSSRTGGINEQFF. The genes are TRBV7-9 and TRBJ2-1; 11 nucleotides align to TRBD1. CDR3 length: 15 residues. Trimming cost V 4 bases and J 7 bases; bases outside gene matches: 6. Germline V gene sequence: CDR1 SEHNR, CDR2 FQNEAQ (reference sequence).

The V call is TRBV29-1, the J call TRBJ1-2; the match to TRBD1 covers 7 bases. The CDR3 extends over 15 amino acids. V dropped 7 bases and J dropped 3; count of bases not matched to a gene: 14. Per the germline V gene, CDR1 is SQVTM and CDR2 is ANQGSEA. The chain's CDR3 is CSADEGQGTDYGYTF. The CDR3 DNA sequence: TGCAGCGCCGATGAGGGTCAAGGGACAGACTATGGCTACACCTTC.

V usage is TRBV30 and J usage is TRBJ2-1; a weak D match, TRBD2 (5 bases). Germline V lookup: CDR1 GTSNPN, CDR2 SVGIG (reference sequence). The CDR3 has 17 amino acids. Trimming removed 1 base at V and 4 bases at J, with 20 bases between. CDR3 in amino acids: CAWSDGLGGLAYNEQFF. CDR3 DNA sequence: TGTGCCTGGAGTGATGGACTCGGCGGACTGGCTTACAATGAGCAGTTCTTC. Looking up the rest from reference TRBV30 and TRBJ2-1 gives the full variable domain: SQTIHQWPATLVQPVGSPLSLECTVEGTSNPNLYWYRQAAGRGLQLLFYSVGIGQISSEVPQNLSASRPQDRQFILSSKKLLLSDSGFYLCAWSDGLGGLAYNEQFFGPGTRLTVL.

The gene calls are TRBV18 and TRBJ1-4; D ambiguous. This CDR3 has 15 amino acids. Trimming pared 3 bases from V and 4 bases from J, leaving 12 bases between. Germline V lookup: CDR1 KGHSH, CDR2 LQKENI. The CDR3 region is CASSPDGRFNEKLFF. CDR3 nucleotide sequence: TGTGCCAGCTCACCCGACGGACGGTTTAATGAAAAACTGTTTTTT. Variable domain in full (rest from reference TRBV18 and TRBJ1-4): NAGVMQNPRHLVRRRGQEARLRCSPMKGHSHVYWYRQLPEEGLKFMVYLQKENIIDESGMPKERFSAEFPKEGPSILRIQQVVRGDSAAYFCASSPDGRFNEKLFFGSGTQLSVL.

The gene calls are TRBV6-1 and TRBJ2-3; the match to TRBD2 covers 9 bases. J gave up 6 bases and V 1 base, and 14 bases lay outside the gene matches. The CDR3 contains 18 residues. The V gene's germline CDR1 is MNHNS and CDR2 SASEGT. CDR3 in amino acids: CASSEDRAISGGPDTQYF. The CDR3 coding sequence is TGTGCCAGCAGTGAAGACAGGGCGATTAGCGGGGGCCCTGATACGCAGTATTTT.